This TCR beta chain was sequenced for a study of memory CD4+ T cells and cytomegalovirus serostatus. Study results and limitations: CMV serostatus prediction reached median AUC roughly 0.95, or 0.91 with US-trained model. The CMV-associated TCR signature appears largely within the CD4+ memory repertoire. Of 150 to 200 reported CMV TCRbeta sequences, 60 to 85 were found in memory CD4+ repertoires.

TCRdb's table, derived via immunoSEQ multiplex PCR, lists solely in-frame clones and lacks some. The sample lists under 80,000 clones, just under 80% occurring once. The sort gate was single viable CD3+CD4+CD8-CD45RO+ cells for memory CD4+ T cells. Positive selection with CD4 microbeads enriched total CD4+ T cells. For this clone: The antigen remains undetermined.

The CDR3 has 15 residues. Between the trimmed V and J ends, which lost 1 base and 1 base, there was a span of 9 bases. Per the germline V gene, CDR1 is SGHRS and CDR2 is YFSETQ. The rearrangement uses TRBV5-1 and TRBJ1-5; D perhaps matches TRBD1 (6 bases). The sequencing sample was made of memory CD4+ T cells from blood. The sequence was obtained from an adult in good health and CMV-seropositive. In nucleotides, the CDR3 is TGCGCCAGCAGCTTGTGGGGGGGCAGCAATCAGCCCCAGCATTTT. Encoded protein: CASSLWGGSNQPQHF.